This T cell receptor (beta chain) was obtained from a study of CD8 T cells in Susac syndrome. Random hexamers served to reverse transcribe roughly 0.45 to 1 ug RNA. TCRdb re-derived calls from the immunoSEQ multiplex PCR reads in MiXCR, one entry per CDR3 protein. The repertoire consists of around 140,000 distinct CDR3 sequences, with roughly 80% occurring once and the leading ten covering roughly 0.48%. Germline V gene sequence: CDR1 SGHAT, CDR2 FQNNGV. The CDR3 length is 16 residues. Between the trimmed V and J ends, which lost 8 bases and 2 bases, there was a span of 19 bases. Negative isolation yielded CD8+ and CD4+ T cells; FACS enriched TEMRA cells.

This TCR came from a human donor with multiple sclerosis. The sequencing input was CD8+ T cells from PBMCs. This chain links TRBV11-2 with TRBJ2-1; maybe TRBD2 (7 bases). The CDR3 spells CASFPGRGAAYNEQFF. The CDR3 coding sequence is TGTGCCAGCTTCCCGGGCCGGGGGGCTGCCTACAATGAGCAGTTCTTC.